The source of this T cell receptor (beta chain) is a study of blood T cell repertoires in COVID-19. Sequenced by immunoSEQ multiplex PCR; TCRdb stores in-frame clones only, minus some. The data hold roughly 100,000 clones, with approximately 86% observed a single time. Seattle cases were enrolled at active infection and followed longitudinally. The TCR was taken from a woman between 50 and 59 years old with COVID-19, enrolled during active disease. The specimen sequenced was peripheral blood.

The CDR3 nucleotides read TGTGCCAGCAGTCAAAAGGGGGGGACTGAAGCTTTCTTT. Translating gives CASSQKGGTEAFF. The V gene is TRBV6-5, the J gene TRBJ1-1, with D tentatively TRBD1 (6 bases). The length of the CDR3 is 13 residues. The V end was cut by 5 bases, the J end by 5 bases, with 12 bases between. Germline values: CDR1 MNHEY, CDR2 SVGAGI.